This T cell receptor beta chain was obtained from a study of cytotoxic CD8 clonotypes in ibrutinib-treated CLL. Study-level findings and limits: Researchers report that baseline clonality outpaced age-matched healthy donors and tracked circulating CD8+ T-cell counts. Upon ibrutinib response clonality rose, and upon progression it fell back toward baseline.

A word on this clone: What it recognizes is unknown.

Germline V CDR1 and CDR2: LGHNA, YNFKEQ. This CDR3 has 14 residues. The J segment lost 3 bases and the V segment lost 6 bases, leaving 5 bases of the junction unmatched. TCRdb's copy holds only in-frame clones and misses some; the assay was immunoSEQ multiplex PCR. In the table there are 250,000 or so clones, under 80% of which are singletons. Sequencing used PBMCs, obtained after 24 months of ibrutinib treatment. The clonotype was recovered from a human donor with chronic lymphocytic leukemia. The chain carries TRBV4-2 and TRBJ2-1, with 7 bases matching TRBD2. DNA for the CDR3: TGTGCCAGCAGTCGTGGCGGGAGCTACAATGAGCAGTTCTTC. Protein product: CASSRGGSYNEQFF.